This TCR beta chain is drawn from a study of blood T cell repertoires in COVID-19. Germline trimming cut 4 bases from V and 2 bases from J; bases unmatched to any gene: 9. Germline assignment: CDR1 SQVTM and CDR2 ANQGSEA. This CDR3 has 15 amino acids. The data were produced by immunoSEQ multiplex PCR, yet TCRdb's version contains in-frame clones alone and is incomplete. Here the sample spans some 110,000 clones, about 83% being singletons. The sequence derives from a woman in her thirties who had recovered from COVID-19. Sequencing input: PBMCs or T cells enriched from blood (not recorded which). The chain combines TRBV29-1 with TRBJ2-3; 7 nucleotides align to TRBD2. The CDR3: CSVGLAEHPTDTQYF. The CDR3, as DNA: TGCAGCGTTGGGCTAGCGGAGCATCCCACAGATACGCAGTATTTT.